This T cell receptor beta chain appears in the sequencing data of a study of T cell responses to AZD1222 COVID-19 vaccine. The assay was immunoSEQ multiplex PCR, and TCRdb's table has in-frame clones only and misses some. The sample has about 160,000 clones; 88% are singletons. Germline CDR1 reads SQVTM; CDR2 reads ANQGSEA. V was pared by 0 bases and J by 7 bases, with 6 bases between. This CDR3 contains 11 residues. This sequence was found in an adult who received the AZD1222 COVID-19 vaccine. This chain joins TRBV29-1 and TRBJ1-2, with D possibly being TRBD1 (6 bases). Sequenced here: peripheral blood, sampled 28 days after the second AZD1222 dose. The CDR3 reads CSVEEGGGYTF. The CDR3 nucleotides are TGCAGCGTTGAAGAAGGGGGTGGCTACACCTTC.